The 16 T cell receptor beta chains listed next were all sequenced from one sample in a study of T cells in Graves' hyperthyroidism and ophthalmopathy. Amplified TCR beta CDR3 regions derived from RNA transcripts. During a first-round RT-PCR of the TCR CDR3, the HTBI primer set was used. TCRdb re-called the multiplex PCR reads with MiXCR, one entry per CDR3 protein. Of approximately 370,000 distinct CDR3 sequences in the sample, about 15% were seen once. The sequenced sample consisted of blood. The origin of the receptors is a woman in her twenties or thirties with Graves' hyperthyroidism that later progressed to Graves' ophthalmopathy.

This sequence joins TRBV19 and TRBJ2-4; perhaps TRBD2 as D (7 bases). Per germline, CDR1 LNHDA and CDR2 SQIVND (reference sequence). This CDR3 has 16 residues. Trimming took 9 bases from V and 0 from J, leaving 18 bases between them. The CDR3 reads CASRPGGRGAKNIQYF. The CDR3, as DNA: TGTGCCAGCCGCCCGGGGGGCAGGGGAGCCAAAAACATTCAGTACTTC.

The table lists this clonotype with a few counts. Compared with germline, one end of the junction differs, possibly owing to a read error. CDR3 sequence: CSGRSPAVLAGVNEQLF. DNA for the CDR3: TGCAGTGGGAGGAGCCCCGCGGTCCTAGCGGGAGTCAATGAGCAGCTCTTC. This chain links TRBV20-1 with TRBJ2-1, with TRBD2 matching 10 bases. The CDR3 length is 17 residues. Germline CDR1 reads DFQATT; CDR2 reads SNEGSKA (reference sequence).

Ten or more counts support this clonotype. This chain links TRBV7-9 with TRBJ2-3, with D tentatively TRBD1 (6 bases). This CDR3 spans 15 amino acids. Germline V gene lookup returns CDR1 SEHNR and CDR2 FQNEAQ (reference sequence). V gave up 5 bases and J gave up 1 base, with 13 bases separating them. The CDR3 sequence is CASSTGRVGTDTQYF. The CDR3 DNA is TGTGCCAGCAGCACAGGGCGTGTTGGCACAGATACGCAGTATTTT.

Ten or more counts support this clonotype. The chain combines TRBV27 with TRBJ2-7, with TRBD2 matching 8 bases. The CDR3 runs to 13 residues. J gave up 3 bases and V 10 bases, and 8 bases lay outside the gene matches. Germline V gene data show CDR1 as MNHEY and CDR2 as SMNVEV (reference sequence). CDR3 coding DNA: TGTGCCACCTCGTTTAGCGGGGACTACGAGCAGTACTTC. As protein: CATSFSGDYEQYF.

The gene calls are TRBV7-2 and TRBJ2-7; maybe TRBD2 (6 bases). The length of the CDR3 is 13 residues. Deletions cut 7 bases from V and 2 bases from J, with 12 bases between. The germline CDR1 and CDR2 sequences are SGHTA and FQGNSA. Written as DNA, the CDR3 is TGTGCCAGCAATTCCGGGGGAACCTACGAGCAGTACTTC. Its protein product is CASNSGGTYEQYF.

Ten or more counts support this clonotype. The rearrangement uses TRBV28 and TRBJ1-1; D perhaps matches TRBD1 (6 bases). Trimming took off 0 bases at V and 5 bases at J, with 16 bases between the two ends. The germline V gene has CDR1 MDHEN and CDR2 SYDVKM. The CDR3 is made up of 16 amino acids. CDR3 DNA: TGTGCCAGCAGTTTATGGACAGGAATATCGAAAACTGAAGCTTTCTTT. Amino acid sequence: CASSLWTGISKTEAFF.

The V gene is TRBV6-9, the J gene TRBJ2-7, with unresolved D. Looked up from germline, CDR1 is MNHGY and CDR2 is SVAAGI. This CDR3 is built from 16 residues. Trimming left V 3 bases short and J 0 bases short, with 15 bases between. CDR3 sequence (DNA): TGTGCCAGCAGTTACGGCCGCCCATCGCGCTCCTACGAGCAGTACTTC. Protein sequence: CASSYGRPSRSYEQYF.

This clonotype was recorded many times. V gene TRBV30 combines with J gene TRBJ2-7, with 10 bases that match TRBD2. Looked up from germline, CDR1 is GTSNPN and CDR2 is SVGIG (reference sequence). The junction had 5 bases not matched to a gene; V was cut back by 3 bases and J by 0 bases. There are 15 residues in the CDR3. The CDR3 nucleotides are TGTGCCTGGAGCCCGCTAGCGGGAGTCTCCTACGAGCAGTACTTC. Its protein product is CAWSPLAGVSYEQYF. The whole variable domain, filled in from reference TRBV30 and TRBJ2-7, reads SQTIHQWPATLVQPVGSPLSLECTVEGTSNPNLYWYRQAAGRGLQLLFYSVGIGQISSEVPQNLSASRPQDRQFILSSKKLLLSDSGFYLCAWSPLAGVSYEQYFGPGTRLTVT.

This clonotype was counted ten times or more. This chain joins TRBV6-1 and TRBJ2-2; a weak D match, TRBD2 (5 bases). The CDR3 consists of 13 residues. Germline loops: CDR1 MNHNS, CDR2 SASEGT. The ends were cut back, 5 bases at V and 7 bases at J, with 11 bases in the middle. CDR3 sequence reads: CASSYDGDGELFF. CDR3 sequence (DNA): TGTGCCAGCAGTTACGACGGGGACGGGGAGCTGTTTTTT.

This clonotype was found many times. The CDR3 reads CSATQREGNTGELFF. CDR3 bases: TGCAGTGCTACTCAACGAGAGGGGAACACCGGGGAGCTGTTTTTT. The chain employs TRBV20-1 and TRBJ2-2; D might be TRBD2 (5 bases). The CDR3 is made up of 15 amino acids. Germline V gene sequence: CDR1 DFQATT, CDR2 SNEGSKA (reference sequence). Trimming took off 4 bases at V and 1 base at J, with 13 bases between the two ends.

This clonotype occurred many times. The chain couples TRBV15 to TRBJ1-4, with D maybe TRBD1 (6 bases). The CDR3 sequence is 16 residues long. V was shortened by 0 bases and J by 8 bases, with 16 bases between the two germline ends. Germline CDR1 is LNHNV and CDR2 is YYDKDF (reference sequence). The DNA for the CDR3 is TGTGCCACCAGCAGAGATTCCCGCGCTAGGGGGGAAAAACTGTTTTTT. This gives the protein CATSRDSRARGEKLFF.

This clonotype occurred a few times. The CDR3 reads CASSDRQFYEQYF. DNA for the CDR3: TGTGCCAGCAGTGATCGACAGTTCTACGAGCAGTACTTC. The rearrangement uses TRBV25-1 and TRBJ2-7, with D possibly being TRBD1 (5 bases). V was cut by 3 bases and J by 3 bases, with 9 bases left in between. This CDR3 is built from 13 residues. The V gene's germline CDR1 is MGHDK and CDR2 SYGVNS.

This clonotype was observed a handful of times. The J gene is TRBJ1-1, the V gene TRBV14; D uncertain. The V end lost 4 bases, the J end lost 1 base, and 19 bases lay between the germline ends. The CDR3 extends over 17 amino acids. Germline V gene data show CDR1 as SGHDN and CDR2 as FVKESK. CDR3 residues: CASSPRSGQLTNTEAFF. CDR3 bases: TGTGCCAGCAGCCCCCGATCGGGCCAGCTTACGAACACTGAAGCTTTCTTT.

In this sample, this clonotype turned up a few times. Just one base apart from a much larger clone, this may be a read error. For the CDR3, the DNA is TGTGCCAGCAGTTACTCGACTGAGGGTTCTTGGGAGCAGTTCTTC. Translation gives CASSYSTEGSWEQFF. The chain uses TRBV6-2 or TRBV6-3 and TRBJ2-1, with D maybe TRBD2 (5 bases). V gave up 0 bases and J gave up 10 bases, with 16 bases separating them. Germline CDR1 MNHEY, CDR2 SVGEGT. The CDR3 contains 15 residues.

This clonotype has at least ten counts. The chain employs TRBV27 and TRBJ2-6; D ambiguous. CDR1 is MNHEY and CDR2 is SMNVEV in the germline V gene (reference sequence). The CDR3 is 18 residues long. V gave up 5 bases and J gave up 1 base, with 18 bases separating them. The CDR3 loop reads CASSTRTAPGSGANVLTF. For the CDR3, the DNA is TGTGCCAGCAGTACAAGGACGGCGCCGGGTTCTGGGGCCAACGTCCTGACTTTC. Using reference TRBV27 and TRBJ2-6 for the parts outside the CDR3, the full variable domain is EAQVTQNPRYLITVTGKKLTVTCSQNMNHEYMSWYRQDPGLGLRQIYYSMNVEVTDKGDVPEGYKVSRKEKRNFPLILESPSPNQTSLYFCASSTRTAPGSGANVLTFGAGSRLTVL.

The table lists this clonotype with a few counts. The chain links TRBV20-1 to TRBJ2-7; D is uncertain. The germline V gene encodes CDR1 DFQATT and CDR2 SNEGSKA (reference sequence). CDR3 length equals 14 residues. Trimming removed 4 bases at V and 0 bases at J, with 13 bases between. For the CDR3, the DNA is TGCAGTGCTACGCCCCCGGTAGCCTCCTACGAGCAGTACTTC. Protein sequence: CSATPPVASYEQYF.